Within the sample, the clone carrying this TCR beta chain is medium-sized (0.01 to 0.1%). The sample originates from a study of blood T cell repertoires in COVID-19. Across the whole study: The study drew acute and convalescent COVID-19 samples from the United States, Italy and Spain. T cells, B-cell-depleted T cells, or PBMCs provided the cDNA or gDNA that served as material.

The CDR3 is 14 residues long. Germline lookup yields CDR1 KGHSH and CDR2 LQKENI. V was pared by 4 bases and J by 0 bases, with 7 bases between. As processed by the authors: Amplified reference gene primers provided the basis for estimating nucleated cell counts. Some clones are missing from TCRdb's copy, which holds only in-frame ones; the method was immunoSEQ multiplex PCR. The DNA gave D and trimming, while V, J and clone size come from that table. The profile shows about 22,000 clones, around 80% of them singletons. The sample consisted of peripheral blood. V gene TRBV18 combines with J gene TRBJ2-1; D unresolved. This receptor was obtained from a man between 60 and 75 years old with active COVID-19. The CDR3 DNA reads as TGTGCCAGCTCACGGCAGTTCTCCTACAATGAGCAGTTCTTC. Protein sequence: CASSRQFSYNEQFF.